This T cell receptor beta chain was obtained from a study of CD8+CD57+ T cells in acquired aplastic anemia. Study in general: When averaged, DNA from sorted CD4+ and CD8+ cells came to around 3.4 ug. Overall study results and limits: Researchers report that about 28 CD8+ CDR3 sequences appeared in both patients and controls.

Germline V gene lookup returns CDR1 ENHRY and CDR2 SYGVKD. The CDR3 is 16 residues long. Patients sequenced had flow cytometry evidence of CD8+CD57+ cell expansion. Everyone among the patients had severe acquired aplastic anemia. Patients were therapy-naive when their blood was sampled. This clonotype was counted between two and nine times. Its antigen is unknown. The germline gene is not matched at one end of the junction; a read error may be the cause. Genomic DNA constituted the template upon which TCR beta VDJ and CDR3 profiling was performed. MiXCR, run by TCRdb on the reads, gives a single entry per CDR3 protein. The sample yields about 160,000 distinct CDR3 sequences, 40% to 60% seen once.

The sample consisted of sorted CD4+, CD8+, or CD8+CD57+ T cells (not recorded which) from PBMCs. The receptor comes from a human donor with aplastic anemia. J is TRBJ2-3 and V is TRBV10-3, with a weak D call TRBD2 (5 bases). This CDR3 is CATSEFSGPGTDTQYF. The CDR3 coding sequence is TGTGCCACCAGTGAGTTCAGCGGACCCGGCACAGATACGCAGTATTTT.